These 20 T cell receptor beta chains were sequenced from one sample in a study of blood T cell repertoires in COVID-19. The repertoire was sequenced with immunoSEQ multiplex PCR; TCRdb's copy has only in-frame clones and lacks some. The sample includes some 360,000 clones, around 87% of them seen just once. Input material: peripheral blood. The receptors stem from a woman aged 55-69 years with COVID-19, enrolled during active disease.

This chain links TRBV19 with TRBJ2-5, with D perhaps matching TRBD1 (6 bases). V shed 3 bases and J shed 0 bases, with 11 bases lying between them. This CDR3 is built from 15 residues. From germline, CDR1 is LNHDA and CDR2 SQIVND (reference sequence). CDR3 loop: CASSMGHLYQETQYF. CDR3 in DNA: TGTGCCAGTAGTATGGGACACTTGTACCAAGAGACCCAGTACTTC.

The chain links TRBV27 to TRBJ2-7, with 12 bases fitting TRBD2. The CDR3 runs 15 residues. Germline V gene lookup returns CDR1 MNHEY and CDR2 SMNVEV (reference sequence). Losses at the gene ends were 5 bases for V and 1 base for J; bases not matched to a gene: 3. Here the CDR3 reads CASSGTSGPSYEQYF. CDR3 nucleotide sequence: TGTGCCAGCAGTGGGACTAGCGGGCCGTCCTACGAGCAGTACTTC.

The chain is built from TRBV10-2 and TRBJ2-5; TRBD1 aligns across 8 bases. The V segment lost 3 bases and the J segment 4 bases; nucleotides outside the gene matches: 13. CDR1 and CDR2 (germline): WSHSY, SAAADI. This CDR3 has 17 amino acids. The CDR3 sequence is CASSDLPQGAKGETQYF. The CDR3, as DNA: TGCGCCAGCAGTGATCTCCCGCAGGGGGCGAAGGGAGAGACCCAGTACTTC.

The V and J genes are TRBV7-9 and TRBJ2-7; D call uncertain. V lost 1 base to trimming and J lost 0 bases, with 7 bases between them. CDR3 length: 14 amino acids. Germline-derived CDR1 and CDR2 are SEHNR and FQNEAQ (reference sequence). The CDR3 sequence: CASSLGGTSYEQYF. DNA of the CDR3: TGTGCCAGCAGCTTAGGTGGCACCTCCTACGAGCAGTACTTC.

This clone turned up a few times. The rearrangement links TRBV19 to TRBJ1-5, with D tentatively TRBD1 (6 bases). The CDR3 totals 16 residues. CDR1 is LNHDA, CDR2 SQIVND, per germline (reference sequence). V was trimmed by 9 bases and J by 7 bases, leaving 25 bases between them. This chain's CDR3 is CASARRQVQKGQPQHF. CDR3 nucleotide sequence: TGTGCCAGCGCCCGAAGACAGGTCCAGAAAGGGCAGCCCCAGCATTTT.

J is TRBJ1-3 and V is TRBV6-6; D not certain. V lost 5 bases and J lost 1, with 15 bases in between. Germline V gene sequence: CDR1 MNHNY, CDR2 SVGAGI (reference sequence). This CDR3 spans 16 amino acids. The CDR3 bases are TGTGCCAGCAGTCCCTCAGACTCTCGATCTGGAAACACCATATATTTT. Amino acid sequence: CASSPSDSRSGNTIYF.

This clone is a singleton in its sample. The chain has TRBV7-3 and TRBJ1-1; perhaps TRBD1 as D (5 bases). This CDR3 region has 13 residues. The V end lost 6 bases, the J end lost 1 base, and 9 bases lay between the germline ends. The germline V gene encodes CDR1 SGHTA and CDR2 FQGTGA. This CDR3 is CASSRQTNTEAFF. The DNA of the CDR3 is TGTGCCAGCAGTCGACAGACGAACACTGAAGCTTTCTTT.

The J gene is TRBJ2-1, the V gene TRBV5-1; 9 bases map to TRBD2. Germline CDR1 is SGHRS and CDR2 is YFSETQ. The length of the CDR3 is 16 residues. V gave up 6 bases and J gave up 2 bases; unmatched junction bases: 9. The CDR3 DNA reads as TGCGCCAGCATCGTCCTAGCGGGGCGGACCTACAATGAGCAGTTCTTC. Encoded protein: CASIVLAGRTYNEQFF.

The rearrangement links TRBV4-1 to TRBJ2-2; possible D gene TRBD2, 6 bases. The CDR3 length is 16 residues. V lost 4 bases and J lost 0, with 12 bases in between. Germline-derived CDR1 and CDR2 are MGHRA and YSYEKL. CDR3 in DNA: TGCGCCAGCAGCCGGCCGGCGGGGACGAACACCGGGGAGCTGTTTTTT. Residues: CASSRPAGTNTGELFF.

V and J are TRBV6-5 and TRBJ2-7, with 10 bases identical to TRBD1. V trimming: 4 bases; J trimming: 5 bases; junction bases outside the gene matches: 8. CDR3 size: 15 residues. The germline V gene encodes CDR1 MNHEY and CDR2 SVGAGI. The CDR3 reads CASSFLPGQGNEQYF. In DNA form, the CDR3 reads TGTGCCAGCAGTTTCCTTCCGGGACAGGGGAACGAGCAGTACTTC.

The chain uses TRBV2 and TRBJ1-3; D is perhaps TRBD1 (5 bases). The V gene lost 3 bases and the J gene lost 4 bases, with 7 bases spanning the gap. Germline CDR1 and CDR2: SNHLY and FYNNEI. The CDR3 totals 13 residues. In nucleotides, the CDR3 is TGTGCCAGCAGTGAGACAGCAGGAAACACCATATATTTT. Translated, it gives CASSETAGNTIYF.

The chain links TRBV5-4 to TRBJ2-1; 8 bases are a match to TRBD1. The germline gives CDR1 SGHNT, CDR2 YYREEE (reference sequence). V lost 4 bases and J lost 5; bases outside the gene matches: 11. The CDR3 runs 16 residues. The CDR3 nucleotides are TGTGCCAGCAGCCCCGGCTGGGGACAGGTCCACAATGAGCAGTTCTTC. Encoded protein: CASSPGWGQVHNEQFF.

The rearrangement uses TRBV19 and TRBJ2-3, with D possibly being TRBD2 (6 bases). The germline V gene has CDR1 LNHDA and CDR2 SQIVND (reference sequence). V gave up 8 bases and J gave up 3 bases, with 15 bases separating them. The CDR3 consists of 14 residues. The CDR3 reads CASAGTSRTDTQYF. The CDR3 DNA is TGTGCCAGTGCAGGGACTTCTAGAACAGATACGCAGTATTTT. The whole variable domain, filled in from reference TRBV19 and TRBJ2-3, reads DGGITQSPKYLFRKEGQNVTLSCEQNLNHDAMYWYRQDPGQGLRLIYYSQIVNDFQKGDIAEGYSVSREKKESFPLTVTSAQKNPTAFYLCASAGTSRTDTQYFGPGTRLTVL.

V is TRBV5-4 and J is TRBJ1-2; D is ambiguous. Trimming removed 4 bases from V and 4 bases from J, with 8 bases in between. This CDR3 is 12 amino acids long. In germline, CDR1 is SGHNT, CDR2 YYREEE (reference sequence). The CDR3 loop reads CASSPGGYGYTF. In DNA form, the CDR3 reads TGTGCCAGCAGCCCCGGAGGCTATGGCTACACCTTC.

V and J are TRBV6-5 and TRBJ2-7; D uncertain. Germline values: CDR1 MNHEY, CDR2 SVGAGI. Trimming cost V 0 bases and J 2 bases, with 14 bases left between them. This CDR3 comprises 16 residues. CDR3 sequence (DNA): TGTGCCAGCAGTTACTCGATCACAGTCCGCCCCTACGAGCAGTACTTC. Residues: CASSYSITVRPYEQYF.

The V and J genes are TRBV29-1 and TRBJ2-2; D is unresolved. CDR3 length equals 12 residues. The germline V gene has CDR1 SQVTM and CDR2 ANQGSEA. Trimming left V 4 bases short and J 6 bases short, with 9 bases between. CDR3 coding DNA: TGCAGCGTTGTCGAGGAGCCCGGGGAGCTGTTTTTT. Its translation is CSVVEEPGELFF.

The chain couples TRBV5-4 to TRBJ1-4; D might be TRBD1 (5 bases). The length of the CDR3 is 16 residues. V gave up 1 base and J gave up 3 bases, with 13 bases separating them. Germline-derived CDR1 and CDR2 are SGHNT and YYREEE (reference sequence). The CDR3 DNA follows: TGTGCCAGCAGCTTGTGGGGGAGGGCGCCTAATGAAAAACTGTTTTTT. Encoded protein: CASSLWGRAPNEKLFF.

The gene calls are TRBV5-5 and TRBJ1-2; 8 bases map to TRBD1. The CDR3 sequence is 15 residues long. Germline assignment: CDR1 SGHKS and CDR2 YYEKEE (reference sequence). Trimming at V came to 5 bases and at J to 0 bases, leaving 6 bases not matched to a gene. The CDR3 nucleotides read TGTGCCAGCAGGTCCACAGGGGGTGCTAACTATGGCTACACCTTC. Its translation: CASRSTGGANYGYTF.

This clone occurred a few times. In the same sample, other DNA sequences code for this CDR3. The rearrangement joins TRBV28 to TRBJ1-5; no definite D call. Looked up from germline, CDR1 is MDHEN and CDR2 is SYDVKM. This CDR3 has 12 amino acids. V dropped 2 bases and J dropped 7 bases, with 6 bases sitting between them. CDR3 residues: CASSLGRQPQHF. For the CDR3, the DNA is TGTGCCAGCAGTTTAGGGAGGCAGCCCCAGCATTTT. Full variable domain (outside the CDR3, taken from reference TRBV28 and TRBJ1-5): DVKVTQSSRYLVKRTGEKVFLECVQDMDHENMFWYRQDPGLGLRLIYFSYDVKMKEKGDIPEGYSVSREKKERFSLILESASTNQTSMYLCASSLGRQPQHFGDGTRLSIL.

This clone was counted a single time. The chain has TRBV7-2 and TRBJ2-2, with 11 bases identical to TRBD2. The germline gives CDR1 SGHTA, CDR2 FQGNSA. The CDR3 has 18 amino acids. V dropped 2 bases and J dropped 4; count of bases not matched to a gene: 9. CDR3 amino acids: CASSLLSGGAGVTGELFF. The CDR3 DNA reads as TGTGCCAGCAGCTTACTTAGCGGGGGGGCCGGGGTCACCGGGGAGCTGTTTTTT.